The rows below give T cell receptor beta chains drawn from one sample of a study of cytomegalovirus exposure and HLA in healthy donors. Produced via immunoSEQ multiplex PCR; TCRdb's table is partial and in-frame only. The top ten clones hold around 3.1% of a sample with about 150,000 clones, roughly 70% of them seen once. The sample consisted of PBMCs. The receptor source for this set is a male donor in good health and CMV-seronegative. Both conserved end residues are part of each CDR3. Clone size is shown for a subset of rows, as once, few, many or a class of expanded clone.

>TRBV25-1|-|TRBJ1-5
CASSESGQGVNQPQHF
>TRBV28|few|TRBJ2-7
CASSSPAQGGYEQYF
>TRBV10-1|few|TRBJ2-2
CASSHRILGELFF
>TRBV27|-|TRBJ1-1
CASGFRGMNTEAFF
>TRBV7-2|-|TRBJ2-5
CASSLVPAGAQTQYF
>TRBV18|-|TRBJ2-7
CASSSRQPSSYEQYF
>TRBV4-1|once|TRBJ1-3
CASSQDLDTYSGNTIYF
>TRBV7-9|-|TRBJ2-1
CASSQGLAGGNEQFF
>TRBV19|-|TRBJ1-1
CASSPRTGANTEAFF
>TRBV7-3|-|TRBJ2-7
CASSLTGTASYKQYF
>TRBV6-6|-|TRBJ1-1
CASSYSSAGTEAFF
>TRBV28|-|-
CASTPGGAEQYF